These T cell receptor beta chains were read from a single sample in a study of cytomegalovirus exposure and HLA in healthy donors. Clones were read by immunoSEQ multiplex PCR, and TCRdb kept only the in-frame ones, dropping some. The repertoire holds 90,000 to 150,000 clones, with around 77% as singletons. Sequencing input: PBMCs. These receptors all stem from a man aged 50 to 60 in good health and CMV-seropositive. CDR3s include the opening cysteine and the closing phenylalanine or tryptophan. The D gene is left open where the match is weak. The size of a clone is reported for some rows only, either as once, few or many, or as a class for expanded clones.

V: TRBV5-1
D: .
size: .
J: TRBJ2-5
CDR3: CASSLIPGEGETQYF
DNA: TGCGCCAGCAGCTTGATCCCAGGGGAGGGGGAGACCCAGTACTTC

V: TRBV30
D: TRBD1
size: .
J: TRBJ2-2
CDR3: CAWRTGRFSTGELFF
DNA: TGTGCCTGGAGGACAGGGCGGTTTAGCACCGGGGAGCTGTTTTTT

V: TRBV5-6
D: .
size: .
J: TRBJ1-1
CDR3: CASSLGSGTEAFF
DNA: TGTGCCAGCAGCTTAGGATCCGGGACTGAAGCTTTCTTT

V: TRBV4-3
D: TRBD2
size: .
J: TRBJ2-2
CDR3: CASSPGAGLNTGELFF
DNA: TGCGCCAGCAGCCCTGGGGCGGGACTAAACACCGGGGAGCTGTTTTTT

V: TRBV25-1
D: .
size: few
J: TRBJ2-7
CDR3: CASSETGDSYEQYF
DNA: TGTGCCAGCAGTGAGACAGGAGACTCCTACGAGCAGTACTTC

V: TRBV7-8
D: TRBD1
size: .
J: TRBJ1-5
CDR3: CASSRTGDNQPQHF
DNA: TGTGCCAGCAGCCGGACAGGGGACAATCAGCCCCAGCATTTT

V: TRBV18
D: .
size: .
J: TRBJ2-7
CDR3: CASSNREEGEQYF
DNA: TGTGCCAGCTCAAACAGGGAAGAGGGCGAGCAGTACTTC

V: TRBV9
D: TRBD1
size: .
J: TRBJ2-2
CDR3: CASSTEDRGRPGELFF
DNA: TGTGCCAGCAGCACAGAGGACAGGGGGCGCCCCGGGGAGCTGTTTTTT

V: TRBV5-6
D: .
size: few
J: TRBJ1-1
CDR3: CASSSLTGLAVEAFF
DNA: TGTGCCAGCAGTTCGTTAACAGGGCTCGCCGTTGAAGCTTTCTTT

V: TRBV5-4
D: .
size: .
J: TRBJ2-1
CDR3: CASSLADRGELF
DNA: TGTGCCAGCAGCTTGGCCGACCGCGGTGAGCTCTTC

V: TRBV5-1
D: TRBD2
size: .
J: TRBJ2-1
CDR3: CASSLGTSGGLSSYNEQFF
DNA: TGCGCCAGCAGCCTTGGGACTAGCGGGGGGCTTAGCTCCTACAATGAGCAGTTCTTC

V: TRBV7-9
D: TRBD1
size: .
J: TRBJ2-7
CDR3: CASSLPLGQGAIYEQYF
DNA: TGTGCCAGCAGCTTACCTCTCGGACAGGGAGCGATCTACGAGCAGTACTTC

V: TRBV6-6
D: .
size: .
J: TRBJ1-2
CDR3: CASSTYSGKTDGYTF
DNA: TGTGCCAGCAGCACTTATAGCGGAAAGACTGATGGCTACACCTTC

V: TRBV9
D: .
size: .
J: TRBJ1-5
CDR3: CASSVAGADQPQHF
DNA: TGTGCCAGCAGCGTAGCAGGGGCTGATCAGCCCCAGCATTTT

V: TRBV10-1
D: .
size: .
J: TRBJ2-3
CDR3: CASSESVVRDTQYF
DNA: TGCGCCAGCAGTGAGAGCGTGGTTAGGGATACGCAGTATTTT

V: TRBV7-2
D: .
size: .
J: TRBJ2-7
CDR3: CASSSTYEQYF
DNA: TGTGCCAGCAGCTCCACCTACGAGCAGTACTTC

V: TRBV19
D: TRBD2
size: once
J: TRBJ2-1
CDR3: CASSPLAGVRNNEQFF
DNA: TGTGCCAGTAGTCCTTTAGCGGGAGTAAGGAACAATGAGCAGTTCTTC

V: TRBV6-5
D: .
size: once
J: TRBJ1-1
CDR3: CASTSLPKMNTEAFF
DNA: TGTGCCAGCACCTCCCTTCCTAAGATGAACACTGAAGCTTTCTTT

V: TRBV5-1
D: TRBD2
size: .
J: TRBJ2-7
CDR3: CASSFSSGSSYEQYF
DNA: TGCGCCAGCAGCTTCTCTAGCGGGAGCTCCTACGAGCAGTACTTC

V: TRBV6-1
D: TRBD2
size: .
J: TRBJ2-3
CDR3: CASSVGGGSTDTQYF
DNA: TGTGCCAGCAGTGTCGGCGGGGGATCCACAGATACGCAGTATTTT

V: TRBV5-8
D: .
size: .
J: TRBJ2-5
CDR3: CASSPSSVPGLETQYF
DNA: TGTGCCAGCAGCCCTTCTAGCGTGCCTGGACTGGAGACCCAGTACTTC

V: TRBV28
D: TRBD2
size: .
J: TRBJ2-7
CDR3: CASSISGGSYEQYF
DNA: TGTGCCAGCAGTATAAGCGGGGGGAGTTACGAGCAGTACTTC

V: TRBV6-6
D: .
size: .
J: TRBJ1-2
CDR3: CASSYSGRVFYGYTF
DNA: TGTGCCAGCAGTTACTCTGGCCGGGTATTCTATGGCTACACCTTC

V: TRBV7-9
D: TRBD1
size: .
J: TRBJ1-2
CDR3: CASSRGNRGHGGYTF
DNA: TGTGCCAGCAGCCGCGGAAACAGGGGGCACGGTGGCTACACCTTC

V: TRBV11-2
D: .
size: .
J: TRBJ2-7
CDR3: CASKHRGGPSYEQYF
DNA: TGTGCCAGCAAGCACAGGGGGGGTCCCTCCTACGAGCAGTACTTC

V: TRBV7-2
D: TRBD1
size: .
J: TRBJ1-1
CDR3: CASSEQGGYRNTEAFF
DNA: TGTGCCAGCAGCGAGCAAGGGGGCTATAGGAACACTGAAGCTTTCTTT

V: TRBV19
D: .
size: .
J: TRBJ2-3
CDR3: CASSAGYTQYF
DNA: TGTGCCAGTAGTGCTGGCTATACGCAGTATTTT

V: TRBV19
D: TRBD1
size: .
J: TRBJ2-3
CDR3: CASSKDRGNTQYF
DNA: TGTGCCAGTAGTAAGGACAGGGGGAATACGCAGTATTTT